What follows is one T cell receptor beta chain and its context. The germline V gene has CDR1 LGHDT and CDR2 YNNKEL (reference sequence). Trimming pared 5 bases from V and 6 bases from J, leaving 17 bases between. CDR3 length equals 14 residues. In TCRdb, the RT-PCR reads were re-called with MiXCR into one record per CDR3 protein. The sample lists around 200,000 distinct CDR3 sequences, about 37% occurring once. These data belong to a study of patients and donors after allogeneic stem cell transplantation. The gene calls are TRBV3-1 and TRBJ2-7; D is undetermined. The source of this sequence is a human donor who was either an allogeneic HSCT recipient or a stem cell or donor lymphocyte infusion donor (not recorded which). It is not recorded whose cells these are; they may come from a transplant donor. The sample comprised blood, either unsorted or a sorted T cell fraction (not recorded which). Written as DNA, the CDR3 is TGTGCCAGCAGCTCCCGGTCCTGGATGGGCGAGCAGTACTTC. Amino acids: CASSSRSWMGEQYF.